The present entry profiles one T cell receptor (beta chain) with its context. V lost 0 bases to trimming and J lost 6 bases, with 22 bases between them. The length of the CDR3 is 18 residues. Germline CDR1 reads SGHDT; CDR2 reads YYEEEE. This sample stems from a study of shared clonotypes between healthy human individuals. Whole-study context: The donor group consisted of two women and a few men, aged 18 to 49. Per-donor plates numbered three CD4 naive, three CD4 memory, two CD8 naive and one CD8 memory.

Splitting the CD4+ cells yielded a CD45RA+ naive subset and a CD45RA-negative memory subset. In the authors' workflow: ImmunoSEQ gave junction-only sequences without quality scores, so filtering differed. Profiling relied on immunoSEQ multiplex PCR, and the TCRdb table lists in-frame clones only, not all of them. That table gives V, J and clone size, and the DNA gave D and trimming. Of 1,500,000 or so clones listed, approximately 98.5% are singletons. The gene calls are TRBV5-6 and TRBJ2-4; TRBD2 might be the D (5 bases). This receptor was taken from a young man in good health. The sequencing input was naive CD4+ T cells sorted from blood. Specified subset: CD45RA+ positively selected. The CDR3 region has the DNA TGTGCCAGCAGCTTGGGTTTCATCGGGCGGGTCGAGGGAAACATTCAGTACTTC. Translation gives CASSLGFIGRVEGNIQYF.